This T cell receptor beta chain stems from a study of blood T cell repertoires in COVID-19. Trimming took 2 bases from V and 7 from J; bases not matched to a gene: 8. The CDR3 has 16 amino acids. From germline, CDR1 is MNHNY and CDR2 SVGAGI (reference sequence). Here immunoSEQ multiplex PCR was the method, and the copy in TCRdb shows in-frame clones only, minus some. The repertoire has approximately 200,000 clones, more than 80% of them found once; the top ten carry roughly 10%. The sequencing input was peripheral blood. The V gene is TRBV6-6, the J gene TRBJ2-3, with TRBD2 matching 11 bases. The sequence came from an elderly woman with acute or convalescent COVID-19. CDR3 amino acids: CASSYLGGLAGNTQYF. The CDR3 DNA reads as TGTGCCAGCAGTTACCTTGGCGGACTAGCGGGTAATACGCAGTATTTT.